This TCR beta chain appears in the sequencing data of a study of shared T cell receptors in the human thymus. Repertoires were generated with immunoSEQ multiplex PCR, while TCRdb's copy carries only in-frame clones and drops some. The sample gives some 700,000 clones, around 89% of which show up once; around 0.01% is in the top ten. Trimming took 5 bases from V and 0 from J; bases not matched to a gene: 11. CDR3 length: 18 residues. Germline CDR1 and CDR2: SGHDN and FVKESK. These same data were also listed under a study on human thymus T cells. Per that paper: It was healthy Finnish infants having corrective surgery for congenital heart defects who were the donors. Corrective heart surgery yielded resections, and these provided the thymus tissue. Thymic and blood repertoires appeared to show biased V and J gene usage.

The specimen was thymocytes. V is TRBV14 and J is TRBJ2-7; 12 bases agree with TRBD2. The TCR comes from a boy under two years old with a congenital heart defect. The CDR3, as DNA: TGTGCCAGCAGCGTCGTGAATCTAGCGGGAGGGCTCTCCTACGAGCAGTACTTC. Translating it yields CASSVVNLAGGLSYEQYF.